The 17 T cell receptor beta chains reported below all come from one sample, sequenced in a study of blood T cell repertoires in COVID-19. Only in-frame clones appear in the TCRdb table, and some are missing; sequencing was by immunoSEQ multiplex PCR. Found here are roughly 160,000 clones, approximately 85% of them singletons; the top ten hold more than 6.5%. The sequenced sample was peripheral blood. These receptors originate from an older woman with COVID-19, enrolled during active disease.

The chain is built from TRBV11-2 and TRBJ2-3, with 11 bases that match TRBD2. CDR3 length equals 17 residues. The germline V gene has CDR1 SGHAT and CDR2 FQNNGV. Trimming at V came to 5 bases and at J to 4 bases, leaving 11 bases not matched to a gene. The CDR3 loop reads CASSTRLAGSSADTQYF. CDR3 bases: TGTGCCAGCAGCACTCGACTAGCGGGAAGTTCGGCAGATACGCAGTATTTT. The full variable domain, with the rest looked up from reference TRBV11-2 and TRBJ2-3, is EAGVAQSPRYKIIEKRQSVAFWCNPISGHATLYWYQQILGQGPKLLIQFQNNGVVDDSQLPKDRFSAERLKGVDSTLKIQPAKLEDSAVYLCASSTRLAGSSADTQYFGPGTRLTVL.

The rearrangement uses TRBV10-3 and TRBJ1-1, with 8 bases aligning to TRBD1. The germline CDR1 and CDR2 sequences are ENHRY and SYGVKD. The CDR3 spans 15 residues. With V trimmed by 4 bases and J by 4 bases, 8 bases remained unmatched. CDR3 in amino acids: CAISASTGEGTEAFF. The CDR3 DNA is TGTGCCATCAGTGCGTCGACAGGGGAGGGCACTGAAGCTTTCTTT.

This clone has just one count. V gene TRBV5-1 combines with J gene TRBJ2-7, with TRBD2 identical over 14 bases. Germline CDR1 and CDR2: SGHRS and YFSETQ. The CDR3 is 18 residues long. With V trimmed by 0 bases and J by 4 bases, 9 bases remained unmatched. The CDR3 DNA is TGCGCCAGCAGCTTGGGACTAGCGGGGGGGACAACGCAGTACGAGCAGTACGTC. Its translation is CASSLGLAGGTTQYEQYV.

This clone has only one observation. This chain joins TRBV6-5 and TRBJ2-7, with D unresolved. Per the germline V gene, CDR1 is MNHEY and CDR2 is SVGAGI. The CDR3 is made up of 14 amino acids. Trimming cost V 2 bases and J 5 bases, with 13 bases left between them. The CDR3 sequence is CASSYGPPQDEQYF. In nucleotides, the CDR3 is TGTGCCAGCAGTTACGGCCCTCCTCAGGACGAGCAGTACTTC.

This clone showed up just a few times. The V and J genes are TRBV14 and TRBJ2-3, with unresolved D. The germline gives CDR1 SGHDN, CDR2 FVKESK. Between the trimmed V and J ends, which lost 0 bases and 3 bases, there was a span of 4 bases. The CDR3 is 13 amino acids. As DNA, the CDR3 is TGTGCCAGCAGCCAAGATATGACAGATACGCAGTATTTT. This sequence encodes CASSQDMTDTQYF. Variable domain in full (rest from reference TRBV14 and TRBJ2-3): EAGVTQFPSHSVIEKGQTVTLRCDPISGHDNLYWYRRVMGKEIKFLLHFVKESKQDESGMPNNRFLAERTGGTYSTLKVQPAELEDSGVYFCASSQDMTDTQYFGPGTRLTVL.

This clone was observed once. The chain carries TRBV27 and TRBJ1-4, with unresolved D. Germline V gene sequence: CDR1 MNHEY, CDR2 SMNVEV (reference sequence). The CDR3 is made up of 16 amino acids. V gave up 6 bases and J gave up 3 bases, with 17 bases separating them. The CDR3 reads CASRRISGSANEKLFF. CDR3 DNA: TGTGCCAGCAGGCGGATATCCGGCTCCGCTAATGAAAAACTGTTTTTT.

Points on this clone: This may come from a read error, since a much larger clone is one base off. The chain combines TRBV6-4 with TRBJ2-3; 7 bases map to TRBD2. Per the germline V gene, CDR1 is MRHNA and CDR2 is SNTAGT. The CDR3 spans 14 residues. The trim removed 3 bases at V and 1 base at J, leaving 1 base unmatched. The CDR3 nucleotides read TGTGCCAGCAGTGAGGCGGGGGGCACAGATACGCAGTATTTT. Its protein is CASSEAGGTDTQYF.

This rearrangement joins TRBV3-1 (or the pseudogene TRBV3-2) to TRBJ2-1; 11 positions match TRBD2. Per germline, CDR1 LGHDT and CDR2 YNNKEL (reference sequence). Trimming cost V 0 bases and J 4 bases; bases outside gene matches: 2. CDR3 size: 16 residues. CDR3 residues: CASSQDIAGGYNEQFF. The CDR3 bases are TGTGCCAGCAGCCAAGACATAGCGGGAGGGTACAATGAGCAGTTCTTC.

V gene TRBV9 combines with J gene TRBJ2-2, with 13 bases matching TRBD2. V shed 3 bases, J shed 5 bases, and the junction held 4 bases outside the gene matches. The CDR3 extends over 16 amino acids. Germline V lookup: CDR1 SGDLS, CDR2 YYNGEE. The CDR3: CASSDRTSGSTGELFF. CDR3 DNA: TGTGCCAGCAGCGATAGGACTAGCGGGAGTACCGGGGAGCTGTTTTTT.

The rearrangement links TRBV7-8 to TRBJ2-7; TRBD2 agrees at 7 bases. The CDR3 covers 16 residues. V shed 1 base, J shed 7 bases, and the junction held 13 bases outside the gene matches. Germline CDR1 reads SGHVS; CDR2 reads FQNEAQ. The CDR3 reads CASSLGRTRGLWEQYV. CDR3 coding DNA: TGTGCCAGCAGCTTAGGCAGGACTAGGGGTTTGTGGGAGCAGTACGTC.

The chain combines TRBV28 with TRBJ1-2; D ambiguous. Trimming shortened V by 6 bases and J by 4 bases, and 6 bases separated the two germline ends. Germline assignment: CDR1 MDHEN and CDR2 SYDVKM. This CDR3 spans 11 amino acids. The CDR3 is CASSGFYGYTF. The DNA of the CDR3 is TGTGCCAGCAGCGGGTTCTATGGCTACACCTTC.

This clone occurred once. The V and J genes are TRBV5-1 and TRBJ1-6; 8 bases match TRBD1. This CDR3 comprises 16 residues. Trimming took 0 bases from V and 5 from J; bases not matched to a gene: 4. Germline CDR1 and CDR2: SGHRS and YFSETQ. The CDR3 region is CASSLGAGGNNSPLHF. CDR3 in DNA: TGCGCCAGCAGCTTGGGGGCAGGGGGCAATAATTCACCCCTCCACTTT. The whole variable domain, remainder taken from reference TRBV5-1 and TRBJ1-6, is KAGVTQTPRYLIKTRGQQVTLSCSPISGHRSVSWYQQTPGQGLQFLFEYFSETQRNKGNFPGRFSGRQFSNSRSEMNVSTLELGDSALYLCASSLGAGGNNSPLHFGNGTRLTVT.

The genes are TRBV6-5 and TRBJ1-5; a weak D match, TRBD1 (5 bases). The germline V gene encodes CDR1 MNHEY and CDR2 SVGAGI. V was clipped by 5 bases and J by 4 bases, with 9 bases between them. The CDR3 extends over 13 amino acids. The CDR3 protein is CASSKQENQPQHF. For the CDR3, the DNA is TGTGCCAGCAGTAAACAGGAGAATCAGCCCCAGCATTTT.

The chain employs TRBV11-2 and TRBJ2-1, with 9 nucleotides matching TRBD2. The germline CDR1 and CDR2 sequences are SGHAT and FQNNGV. The CDR3 has 14 residues. V gave up 7 bases and J gave up 4 bases; unmatched junction bases: 5. The CDR3 DNA sequence: TGTGCCAGCAATCCTAGCGGGGTGTACAATGAGCAGTTCTTC. Protein product: CASNPSGVYNEQFF.

The CDR3 sequence is CASTPGTSGGLPQETQYF. DNA of the CDR3: TGTGCCAGCACCCCCGGGACTAGCGGGGGGCTTCCTCAAGAGACCCAGTACTTC. The chain combines TRBV5-4 with TRBJ2-5, with TRBD2 identical over 15 bases. CDR3 size: 18 residues. The V gene's germline CDR1 is SGHNT and CDR2 YYREEE (reference sequence). J gave up 2 bases and V 6 bases, and 11 bases lay outside the gene matches.

The table lists this clone with a count of one. The rearrangement uses TRBV10-3 and TRBJ2-3, with 9 bases fitting TRBD2. Germline lookup yields CDR1 ENHRY and CDR2 SYGVKD. This CDR3 contains 16 residues. Trimming took 6 bases from V and 5 from J; bases not matched to a gene: 12. The CDR3 sequence: CAISPGLARSVDTQYF. The CDR3 nucleotides read TGTGCCATCAGCCCCGGACTAGCGCGATCGGTAGATACGCAGTATTTT.

The V call is TRBV7-9, the J call TRBJ2-3; TRBD1 is a possible D gene (6 bases). The germline gives CDR1 SEHNR, CDR2 FQNEAQ (reference sequence). The CDR3 contains 14 residues. With 2 bases removed from V and 5 bases from J, the gap between germline ends came to 11 bases. The DNA for the CDR3 is TGTGCCAGCAGCTTAAACAGGGTAGGAGATACGCAGTATTTT. This gives the protein CASSLNRVGDTQYF.